Shown below are 26 T cell receptor beta chains from a single sample sequenced in a study of shared clonotypes between healthy human individuals. The naive CD8 fraction comprised CD45RO-negative cells positively selected for CCR7 and excluded terminally differentiated effector memory CD45RA+ cells. Sequenced by immunoSEQ multiplex PCR; TCRdb stores in-frame clones only, minus some. The data show approximately 1.9 million clones, with roughly 95% seen just once and more than 1.5% held by the top ten. The sequenced sample consisted of naive CD8+ T cells from PBMCs. All receptors come from a man younger than 30 in good health. Some clones in this sample may be carry-over from other donors' samples.

This clone occurred once. The chain employs TRBV18 and TRBJ2-3; 7 nucleotides agree with TRBD2. Germline-derived CDR1 and CDR2 are KGHSH and LQKENI. V shed 6 bases and J 0 bases; nucleotides not matched to a gene: 18. The CDR3 length is 19 residues. Here the CDR3 reads CASSPQSSLAEASTDTQYF. The CDR3 bases are TGTGCCAGCTCTCCTCAAAGTTCCCTAGCGGAGGCTAGCACAGATACGCAGTATTTT.

This clone was counted a single time. The genes are TRBV27 and TRBJ2-1; D may be TRBD1 (6 bases). V lost 2 bases and J lost 6, with 11 bases in between. Germline V lookup: CDR1 MNHEY, CDR2 SMNVEV (reference sequence). The CDR3 sequence is 14 residues long. The CDR3 nucleotides read TGTGCCAGCAGTTTACTTACAGGGAGCAATGAGCAGTTCTTC. Protein sequence: CASSLLTGSNEQFF.

This clone has more than one count but fewer than ten. The V gene is TRBV7-9, the J gene TRBJ1-4, with TRBD1 identical over 7 bases. The CDR3 has 15 amino acids. The J segment lost 6 bases and the V segment lost 5 bases, leaving 9 bases of the junction unmatched. CDR1 and CDR2 (germline): SEHNR, FQNEAQ (reference sequence). The CDR3 DNA reads TGTGCCAGCAGCCAACCACAGGGGTCGGATGAAAAACTGTTTTTT. It codes for CASSQPQGSDEKLFF.

The chain joins TRBV9 to TRBJ2-1; D gene unclear. The CDR3 spans 14 residues. Deletions cut 4 bases from V and 8 bases from J, with 16 bases between. Germline lookup yields CDR1 SGDLS and CDR2 YYNGEE. The chain's CDR3 is CASSPGRVPDEQFF. In nucleotides, the CDR3 is TGTGCCAGCAGCCCCGGACGAGTGCCGGATGAGCAGTTCTTC.

This chain uses TRBV7-8 with TRBJ2-3, with TRBD2 matching 8 bases. Germline CDR1 SGHVS, CDR2 FQNEAQ. With V trimmed by 2 bases and J by 4 bases, 8 bases remained unmatched. The CDR3 sequence is 16 residues long. CDR3 protein: CASSLYKREKPDTQYF. Here the CDR3 DNA reads TGTGCCAGCAGCTTATATAAGCGGGAGAAGCCAGATACGCAGTATTTT.

As to this clone: The sample has other DNA sequences that encode this CDR3 too. CDR3 sequence: CASRASGSYEQYF. CDR3 DNA: TGTGCCAGCAGAGCAAGCGGCTCCTACGAGCAGTACTTC. The rearrangement joins TRBV27 to TRBJ2-7; a possible D gene is TRBD2 (5 bases). V lost 6 bases, J lost 0 bases, and 9 bases lay in between. The CDR3 is 13 amino acids. CDR1 and CDR2 (germline): MNHEY, SMNVEV (reference sequence).

With regard to this clone: Other DNA sequences within the sample encode an identical CDR3. The V gene is TRBV5-4, the J gene TRBJ1-1, with a weak D call TRBD1 (5 bases). Trimming took 0 bases from V and 8 from J, leaving 5 bases between them. Germline CDR1 and CDR2: SGHNT and YYREEE (reference sequence). The CDR3 loop spans 11 amino acids. The CDR3, as DNA: TGTGCCAGCAGCTTGGGACAGGAAGCTTTCTTT. Translation: CASSLGQEAFF.

This rearrangement joins TRBV4-1 to TRBJ2-7; 8 nucleotides align to TRBD2. V shed 0 bases and J 2 bases; nucleotides not matched to a gene: 3. This CDR3 is built from 15 residues. CDR1 and CDR2 (germline): MGHRA, YSYEKL. This CDR3 reads CASSQEAGEAYEQYF. The CDR3, as DNA: TGCGCCAGCAGCCAAGAAGCGGGGGAGGCCTACGAGCAGTACTTC.

The chain joins TRBV11-2 to TRBJ2-5; TRBD1 or TRBD2 may be the D gene (5 bases each). The V gene's germline CDR1 is SGHAT and CDR2 FQNNGV. This CDR3 spans 16 amino acids. Between the trimmed V and J ends, which lost 2 bases and 2 bases, there was a span of 15 bases. The CDR3 DNA reads TGTGCCAGCAGCTTAATGTTTCAGGGACGACAAGAGACCCAGTACTTC. Amino acid sequence: CASSLMFQGRQETQYF.

The chain uses TRBV4-1 and TRBJ2-1; 8 bases agree with TRBD2. V dropped 1 base and J dropped 8; count of bases not matched to a gene: 10. Germline assignment: CDR1 MGHRA and CDR2 YSYEKL. The CDR3 has 16 residues. The CDR3 reads CASSQVGAGVIDEQFF. CDR3 coding DNA: TGCGCCAGCAGCCAAGTAGGAGCGGGAGTTATTGATGAGCAGTTCTTC.

This clone was seen once. The gene calls are TRBV28 and TRBJ2-7; maybe TRBD2 (5 bases). This CDR3 contains 16 residues. Germline lookup yields CDR1 MDHEN and CDR2 SYDVKM. V was shortened by 6 bases and J by 0 bases, with 18 bases between the two germline ends. CDR3 in DNA: TGTGCCAGCAGACCCCCGGGATGGCGGACCTCCTACGAGCAGTACTTC. It yields the protein CASRPPGWRTSYEQYF.

This clone has only one observation. V and J are TRBV7-3 and TRBJ2-2; D remains ambiguous. The CDR3 runs to 12 residues. The germline gives CDR1 SGHTA, CDR2 FQGTGA. Trimming pared 3 bases from V and 6 bases from J, leaving 5 bases between. This chain's CDR3 is CASSFRPGELFF. DNA of the CDR3: TGTGCCAGCAGCTTCAGGCCCGGGGAGCTGTTTTTT.

This chain uses TRBV20-1 with TRBJ2-3, with D maybe TRBD2 (6 bases). Trimming pared 6 bases from V and 5 bases from J, leaving 9 bases between. From germline, CDR1 is DFQATT and CDR2 SNEGSKA (reference sequence). The CDR3 totals 11 residues. The CDR3 here is CSAGTGDTQYF. The CDR3 nucleotides are TGCAGTGCGGGGACTGGAGATACGCAGTATTTT.

This clone was detected only once. V is TRBV9 and J is TRBJ2-2, with 8 bases lining up with TRBD2. This CDR3 contains 16 residues. Looked up from germline, CDR1 is SGDLS and CDR2 is YYNGEE. Trimming at V came to 6 bases and at J to 2 bases, leaving 9 bases not matched to a gene. CDR3 protein: CASTPGGEINTGELFF. As DNA, the CDR3 is TGTGCCAGCACCCCCGGGGGGGAGATAAACACCGGGGAGCTGTTTTTT.

The chain recombines TRBV10-3 with TRBJ2-7; no firm D call. The CDR3 is 11 residues long. V dropped 0 bases and J dropped 11 bases, with 8 bases sitting between them. CDR1 and CDR2 from the germline V gene are ENHRY and SYGVKD. The CDR3 region has the DNA TGTGCCATCAGTGAGTCGGTAGAAGAGTACTTC. The encoded protein is CAISESVEEYF.

The rearrangement links TRBV11-3 to TRBJ2-7, with 8 bases that match TRBD2. Germline CDR1 reads SGHNT; CDR2 reads YENEEA. Trimming took 2 bases from V and 3 from J; bases not matched to a gene: 9. The CDR3 length is 16 residues. The CDR3 nucleotides read TGTGCCAGCAGCTTAACGCAGGCTAGCGGGCTCTACGAGCAGTACTTC. This encodes CASSLTQASGLYEQYF.

J is TRBJ2-1 and V is TRBV9; possibly TRBD2 for D (5 bases). The V end was cut by 4 bases, the J end by 0 bases, with 14 bases between. The CDR3 sequence is 16 residues long. CDR1 and CDR2 (germline): SGDLS, YYNGEE. Here the CDR3 DNA reads TGTGCCAGCAGCTTTCTCGCGGGTAGCTCCTACAATGAGCAGTTCTTC. It encodes CASSFLAGSSYNEQFF.

The rearrangement links TRBV29-1 to TRBJ2-5; D is unclear. The CDR3 is 13 residues long. The germline V gene encodes CDR1 SQVTM and CDR2 ANQGSEA. The V end was cut by 5 bases, the J end by 1 base, with 11 bases between. CDR3 coding DNA: TGCAGCGTTAGAAGGCAGGCCCAAGAGACCCAGTACTTC. Residues: CSVRRQAQETQYF. The whole variable domain, filled in from reference TRBV29-1 and TRBJ2-5, reads SAVISQKPSRDICQRGTSLTIQCQVDSQVTMMFWYRQQPGQSLTLIATANQGSEATYESGFVIDKFPISRPNLTFSTLTVSNMSPEDSSIYLCSVRRQAQETQYFGPGTRLLVL.

The V gene is TRBV27, the J gene TRBJ2-3, with 9 nucleotides matching TRBD1. The junction had 8 bases not matched to a gene; V was cut back by 4 bases and J by 0 bases. From germline, CDR1 is MNHEY and CDR2 SMNVEV (reference sequence). The CDR3 length is 17 residues. The CDR3 protein is CASSSPSGQGSTDTQYF. In nucleotides, the CDR3 is TGTGCCAGCAGTTCCCCCTCGGGACAGGGTAGCACAGATACGCAGTATTTT.

This sequence joins TRBV13 and TRBJ1-2; 9 bases align to TRBD1. CDR1 and CDR2 (germline): PRHDT, FYEKMQ (reference sequence). The CDR3 consists of 15 residues. V lost 5 bases, J lost 8 bases, and 12 bases stayed unmatched. CDR3 residues: CASSHGTGQGGGYTF. The DNA of the CDR3 is TGTGCCAGCAGCCACGGGACGGGACAGGGAGGCGGCTACACCTTC. Full variable domain (rest looked up from reference TRBV13 and TRBJ1-2): AAGVIQSPRHLIKEKRETATLKCYPIPRHDTVYWYQQGPGQDPQFLISFYEKMQSDKGSIPDRFSAQQFSDYHSELNMSSLELGDSALYFCASSHGTGQGGGYTFGSGTRLTVV.

Concerning this clone itself: Other DNA sequences from this sample encode an identical CDR3 as well. The chain couples TRBV9 to TRBJ1-2; D unresolved. The V gene's germline CDR1 is SGDLS and CDR2 YYNGEE. Trimming left V 0 bases short and J 4 bases short, with 7 bases between. The CDR3 loop spans 13 amino acids. The CDR3 sequence is CASSVGGFYGYTF. The CDR3 DNA reads TGTGCCAGCAGCGTAGGCGGTTTCTATGGCTACACCTTC.

The genes are TRBV4-3 and TRBJ2-2; D is unclear. Germline CDR1 LGHNA, CDR2 YSLEER. CDR3 size: 13 residues. V was trimmed by 4 bases and J by 4 bases, leaving 7 bases between them. As DNA, the CDR3 is TGCGCCAGCAGCCCAGAAATCACCGGGGAGCTGTTTTTT. Translated, it gives CASSPEITGELFF.

The V call is TRBV6-1, the J call TRBJ1-1, with 10 bases lining up with TRBD1. With 5 bases clipped from V and 5 bases from J, the junction kept 5 bases outside the gene matches. Germline CDR1 and CDR2: MNHNS and SASEGT. This CDR3 comprises 14 residues. The CDR3: CASSSDRGRTEAFF. Here the CDR3 DNA reads TGTGCCAGCAGTAGCGACAGGGGGCGAACTGAAGCTTTCTTT.

The rearrangement links TRBV27 to TRBJ2-3; 8 nucleotides line up with TRBD1. The V gene's germline CDR1 is MNHEY and CDR2 SMNVEV (reference sequence). The CDR3 extends over 15 amino acids. J lost 5 bases, V lost 2 bases, and 6 bases had no gene match. CDR3 nucleotides: TGTGCCAGCAGTTTAAGGAAAGGACAGGGAGATACGCAGTATTTT. Translation gives CASSLRKGQGDTQYF.

V is TRBV11-2 and J is TRBJ1-1, with D uncertain. The CDR3 loop spans 15 amino acids. Trimming removed 1 base from V and 3 bases from J, with 12 bases in between. In germline, CDR1 is SGHAT, CDR2 FQNNGV. Here the CDR3 DNA reads TGTGCCAGCAGCTTAGGAGCAGGCTTGGACACTGAAGCTTTCTTT. It encodes CASSLGAGLDTEAFF.

This clone came up a few times. The rearrangement joins TRBV5-1 to TRBJ1-1, with D possibly TRBD1 on 6 matching bases. The V end lost 0 bases, the J end lost 7 bases, and 7 bases lay between the germline ends. This CDR3 has 12 amino acids. Germline CDR1 is SGHRS and CDR2 is YFSETQ. CDR3 DNA: TGCGCCAGCAGCTTGGCGACAGGTGAAGCTTTCTTT. The encoded protein is CASSLATGEAFF.